One TCR beta chain is described in this entry. Antigen unknown. This record belongs to a study of T cells after yellow fever vaccination. V shed 7 bases and J 6 bases; nucleotides not matched to a gene: 17. Per germline, CDR1 MNHNS and CDR2 SASEGT. CDR3 length equals 17 residues. TCRdb ran MiXCR on the 5' RACE reads and lists one entry per CDR3 protein. The sample has roughly 300,000 distinct CDR3 sequences, approximately 8% seen once. General study findings and limits: In FACS-sorted repertoires, abundant clonotypes from the bulk population could appear as contaminants. Reappearance after the booster was observed for most primary-vaccination clones (about 95% CD4, over 70% CD8).

The sequencing here drew on PBMCs, taken roughly 46 days after the first yellow fever vaccination. This TCR was sampled from a man aged 18 to 29 who received the YFV17D yellow fever vaccine. V gene TRBV6-1 combines with J gene TRBJ2-3, with TRBD2 identical over 9 bases. CDR3 bases: TGTGCCAGCATGAGGGTCACATTGGGACTAGCAGGGGATACGCAGTATTTT. Translating gives CASMRVTLGLAGDTQYF.